This T cell receptor (beta chain) was captured in a study of T cell responses to AZD1222 COVID-19 vaccine. The trim removed 5 bases at V and 7 bases at J, leaving 12 bases unmatched. The germline V gene encodes CDR1 PRHDT and CDR2 FYEKMQ (reference sequence). This CDR3 comprises 16 residues. Measured with immunoSEQ multiplex PCR; TCRdb has only the in-frame clones, and not every one. In the table there are 100,000 to 140,000 clones, about 85% of which are singletons. Here the sequenced sample was peripheral blood, taken on day 0 of AZD1222 vaccination. J is TRBJ2-1 and V is TRBV13; 9 nucleotides match TRBD2. This clonotype originated in an adult in good health. Here the CDR3 DNA reads TGTGCCAGCAGCGGGGCGCGCGGGGGGGCCGGAAATGAGCAGTTCTTC. Translated, it gives CASSGARGGAGNEQFF.